A selection of T cell receptor beta chains follows, all from one sample in a study of CD8+ T cells in alopecia areata. Sequencing was performed with immunoSEQ multiplex PCR; in TCRdb, only in-frame clones are kept and a portion is missing. The sample consists of 130,000 or so clones, approximately 49% of them appearing once. The sequenced sample was CD8+ T cells sorted from blood, obtained at week 0. Every receptor here comes from a human donor with alopecia areata. Both conserved end residues are part of each CDR3. Fields, in order: clone size, V gene, J gene, D gene, CDR3 protein, CDR3 DNA. A D gene is named only where the DNA matches it firmly. A row's size may be missing; if present it is once, few, many or a size class.

-	TRBV2	TRBJ2-1	TRBD2	CASSLWTSGDNEQFF	TGTGCCAGCAGCCTCTGGACTAGCGGGGACAATGAGCAGTTCTTC
-	TRBV6-5	TRBJ2-7	-	CASTGQGSYEQYF	TGTGCCAGCACCGGACAAGGGTCGTACGAGCAGTACTTC
few	TRBV5-5	TRBJ2-7	-	CASSLAGSPYEQYF	TGTGCCAGCAGCTTGGCGGGATCTCCCTACGAGCAGTACTTC
-	TRBV13	TRBJ2-7	-	CASSREGPAGEQYF	TGTGCCAGCAGCCGAGAGGGGCCAGCAGGCGAGCAGTACTTC
-	TRBV27	TRBJ1-1	-	CASSPLANTEAFF	TGTGCCAGCAGCCCTCTAGCCAACACTGAAGCTTTCTTT
-	TRBV29-1	TRBJ1-2	-	CSVEDPATDFYGYTF	TGCAGCGTTGAAGATCCGGCGACAGATTTCTATGGCTACACCTTC
-	TRBV7-9	TRBJ2-7	-	CASSSDRFGEQYF	TGTGCCAGCAGCTCAGACAGGTTTGGTGAGCAGTACTTC
few	TRBV6-5	TRBJ2-5	TRBD2	CASSYSGLAGEETQYF	TGTGCCAGCAGTTACTCTGGGCTAGCGGGGGAGGAGACCCAGTACTTC
-	TRBV5-6	TRBJ2-7	-	CASSSPGQDYEQYF	TGTGCCAGCAGCTCACCGGGACAAGACTACGAGCAGTACTTC
-	TRBV30	TRBJ2-7	TRBD2	CAWSGIAGPYEQYF	TGTGCCTGGAGTGGAATAGCGGGGCCCTACGAGCAGTACTTC
-	TRBV13	TRBJ2-1	TRBD1	CASSPGGYNEQFF	TGTGCCAGCAGCCCAGGGGGCTACAATGAGCAGTTCTTC
-	TRBV13	TRBJ2-4	-	CASTDKTSRNIQYF	TGTGCCAGCACCGACAAGACTTCTAGAAACATTCAGTACTTC
-	TRBV30	TRBJ1-5	-	CAWSRRDTGNQPQHF	TGTGCCTGGAGTAGAAGGGACACGGGCAATCAGCCCCAGCATTTT
once	TRBV9	TRBJ2-1	-	CASRTTSSYNEQFF	TGTGCCAGCAGGACGACAAGCTCCTACAATGAGCAGTTCTTC
few	TRBV30	TRBJ2-1	-	CAWNPNRGLREQFF	TGTGCCTGGAATCCAAACCGGGGGCTGCGGGAGCAGTTCTTC
-	TRBV2	TRBJ2-7	-	CASSELPSYEQYF	TGTGCCAGCAGTGAACTCCCCTCCTACGAGCAGTACTTC
-	TRBV6-5	TRBJ2-2	-	CASSYNRNTGELFF	TGTGCCAGCAGTTATAACAGGAACACCGGGGAGCTGTTTTTT
-	TRBV9	TRBJ2-5	-	CASSPSGSEETQYF	TGTGCCAGCAGCCCATCAGGTAGCGAGGAGACCCAGTACTTC
few	TRBV13	TRBJ1-1	-	CASSLGPGGDTEAFF	TGTGCCAGCAGCTTAGGTCCCGGGGGAGACACTGAAGCTTTCTTT
-	TRBV6-1	TRBJ1-2	TRBD1	CASSEAARGNYGYTF	TGTGCCAGCAGTGAAGCGGCCAGGGGGAACTATGGCTACACCTTC
few	TRBV13	TRBJ2-7	-	CASSPEPEDEQYF	TGTGCCAGCAGCCCCGAACCGGAGGACGAGCAGTACTTC
-	TRBV5-4	TRBJ2-5	-	CASSLEGGRRHQETQYF	TGTGCCAGCAGCTTGGAGGGGGGTAGAAGGCATCAAGAGACCCAGTACTTC
-	TRBV27	TRBJ1-1	-	CASQEGGVGEAFF	TGTGCCAGCCAAGAGGGCGGAGTTGGGGAAGCTTTCTTT
-	TRBV27	TRBJ2-5	-	CASSLYWQETQYF	TGTGCCAGCAGTTTATATTGGCAAGAGACCCAGTACTTC
few	TRBV7-9	TRBJ2-3	-	CASSLAGSTDTQYF	TGTGCCAGCAGCTTAGCGGGGAGCACAGATACGCAGTATTTT
few	TRBV5-1	TRBJ2-7	-	CASSYSGTSNGYF	TGCGCCAGCAGCTACTCCGGGACTTCGAACGGGTACTTC
-	TRBV6-5	TRBJ2-7	-	CASSYSPIYEQYF	TGTGCCAGCAGTTACTCTCCAATCTACGAGCAGTACTTC
once	TRBV27	TRBJ1-1	-	CASSLYRDGAEAFF	TGTGCCAGCAGTTTATACAGGGACGGGGCTGAAGCTTTCTTT
-	TRBV13	TRBJ2-1	-	CASSTGAFEQFF	TGTGCCAGCAGCACCGGAGCATTTGAGCAGTTCTTC